This T cell receptor beta chain was sequenced for a study of T cells expressing NK-cell markers. In generating TCR beta cDNA, 5'RACE template switching with UMIs was used. TCRdb re-called the 5' RACE reads, yielding one record per CDR3 amino acid sequence without DNA. The sample table sets out some 390,000 distinct CDR3 sequences. This CDR3 is 15 amino acids long. From germline, CDR1 is SGHRS and CDR2 YFSETQ. In the case of this clonotype: As yet, its antigen is unknown.

Study-wide findings and caveats: The study found dominant NKG2C+ clonotypes at roughly 1.0-7.5% of CD8+ T cells in six donors.

The receptor was derived from a woman aged 50 to 65 in good health. V gene TRBV5-1 combines with J gene TRBJ2-6. Sequenced input: blood T cells: a sorted CD56 or NKG2C T cell subset, CD4+ or CD8+ T cells, or bulk PBMC T cells (not recorded which). The CDR3 sequence is CASSPTEAGANVLTF.